This T cell receptor beta chain emerged from a study of blood T cell repertoires in COVID-19. Across the study: Material from acute and convalescent COVID-19 was sourced from the United States, Italy and Spain. Sample material is recorded as cDNA or gDNA derived from T cells, B-cell-depleted T cells, or PBMCs.

This clone has a handful of counts. J was trimmed by 5 bases and V by 4 bases; bases with no gene match: 3. This CDR3 region has 13 residues. Germline V CDR1 and CDR2: SQVTM, ANQGSEA. Per the original methods: Quantification of nucleated cells was approximated via reference gene primer amplification. Clones were read by immunoSEQ multiplex PCR, and TCRdb kept only the in-frame ones, dropping some. That table gives V, J and clone size, and the DNA gave D and trimming. Altogether under 85,000 clones are present, roughly four fifths being singletons, with the ten largest covering about a fifth. What was sequenced was peripheral blood. This TCR was sampled from a human donor in a cohort sampled during active COVID-19. The chain combines TRBV29-1 with TRBJ1-5; 9 bases line up with TRBD1. CDR3 sequence: CSVADRGYQPQHF. The CDR3 DNA follows: TGCAGCGTTGCTGACAGGGGGTATCAGCCCCAGCATTTT.